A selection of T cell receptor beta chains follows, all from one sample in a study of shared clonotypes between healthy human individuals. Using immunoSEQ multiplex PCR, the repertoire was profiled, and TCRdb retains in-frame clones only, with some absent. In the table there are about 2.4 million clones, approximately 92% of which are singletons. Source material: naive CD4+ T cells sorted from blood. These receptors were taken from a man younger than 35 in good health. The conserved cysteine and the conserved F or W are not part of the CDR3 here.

AWSARGAGELF | TRBV30
ASSEAGARSTQY | TRBV2
ASSRDPLGGYT | TRBV5-1
ASSAQENTEAF | TRBV18
SVEEPSGRNEQF | TRBV29-1
ASSHTGTSGSTAYEQY | TRBV18
ASHLVGGLAGVEQF | TRBV11-2
ASSPPATGYGYT | TRBV11-2
ASSPLNTGELF | TRBV18
ASRTTGLGNTIY | TRBV2
ASSLGQRVATNEKLF | TRBV7-2
ASSRSRDRSYEQY | TRBV6-5
ASSSLRDRLYEQY | TRBV28
ASRYLTGTNEKLF | TRBV6-5
ASSVTVIRYEQY | TRBV28
ASSGGPNYGYT | TRBV6-1
ASSHHDGYEQY | TRBV27
ASTVGGGTNEKLF | TRBV5-1
ASSPFRTTTTEAF | TRBV18
ASSPQGDSGNTIY | TRBV7-9
ASSVGGKGNTIY | TRBV9
ASSRGPQETQY | TRBV4-1
ASSRQGPAYEQY | TRBV25-1
ASSLLVDSYNEQF | TRBV5-6